The clone carrying this TCR beta chain was seen once. The sample is drawn from a study of shared clonotypes between healthy human individuals. TCRdb's copy holds only in-frame clones and misses some; the assay was immunoSEQ multiplex PCR. The data hold roughly 770,000 clones, with 95% to 97% observed a single time. Naive CD8 cells lacked CD45RO and underwent positive selection for CCR7, leaving out terminally differentiated effector memory CD45RA+ cells. The origin of this receptor is a man in his thirties or forties in good health. Sample: naive CD8+ T cells sorted from blood.

The CDR3 sequence: CASSIRDGAGERNEQFF. As DNA, the CDR3 is TGTGCCAGTAGTATCAGGGATGGAGCGGGAGAACGGAATGAGCAGTTCTTC. The V call is TRBV19, the J call TRBJ2-1, with 8 bases fitting TRBD2. Germline V gene lookup returns CDR1 LNHDA and CDR2 SQIVND (reference sequence). V shed 3 bases and J 7 bases; nucleotides not matched to a gene: 14. The CDR3 is made up of 17 amino acids.